What follows are 5 T cell receptor beta chains derived from one specimen sequenced in a study of T cells in Graves' hyperthyroidism and ophthalmopathy. It was RNA transcripts that yielded the amplified TCR beta CDR3 regions. Researchers ran a first-round RT-PCR on the TCR CDR3 using the HTBI primer set. TCRdb reanalysed the multiplex PCR reads using MiXCR and keeps one entry per CDR3 protein. The sample shows 370,000 or so distinct CDR3 sequences, about 14% of them seen only once. Sequences were obtained from blood. The receptor source for this set is a man in his thirties or forties with Graves' hyperthyroidism that later progressed to Graves' ophthalmopathy.

This clonotype was counted many times. The rearrangement joins TRBV20-1 to TRBJ1-1; 10 positions agree with TRBD1. V shed 5 bases, J shed 3 bases, and the junction held 3 bases outside the gene matches. The CDR3 is 13 amino acids. Germline CDR1 and CDR2: DFQATT and SNEGSKA (reference sequence). CDR3 DNA: TGCAGTGCTGACAGGGGGCCAGACACTGAAGCTTTCTTT. This translates into CSADRGPDTEAFF.

This clonotype was observed a handful of times. The chain carries TRBV28 and TRBJ1-4; 8 bases match TRBD1. With V trimmed by 4 bases and J by 8 bases, 6 bases remained unmatched. The CDR3 spans 14 residues. The germline V gene has CDR1 MDHEN and CDR2 SYDVKM. The CDR3 DNA follows: TGTGCCAGCAGTTGGGACAGGCTCAGAGAAAAACTGTTTTTT. This encodes CASSWDRLREKLFF.

This clonotype has just a few counts. J is TRBJ2-3 and V is TRBV7-9, with 8 bases identical to TRBD2. The CDR3 extends over 14 amino acids. CDR1 is SEHNR and CDR2 is FQNEAQ in the germline V gene (reference sequence). V dropped 8 bases and J dropped 2; count of bases not matched to a gene: 6. In DNA, the CDR3 is TGTGCCAGCTATAGCGGGGTCTCCACAGATACGCAGTATTTT. Amino acid sequence: CASYSGVSTDTQYF. The whole variable domain, remainder taken from reference TRBV7-9 and TRBJ2-3, is DTGVSQNPRHKITKRGQNVTFRCDPISEHNRLYWYRQTLGQGPEFLTYFQNEAQLEKSRLLSDRFSAERPKGSFSTLEIQRTEQGDSAMYLCASYSGVSTDTQYFGPGTRLTVL.

This clonotype was picked up many times. The chain joins TRBV6-1 to TRBJ2-1; 10 positions agree with TRBD1. CDR3 length: 16 residues. Germline CDR1 and CDR2: MNHNS and SASEGT. The trim removed 7 bases at V and 6 bases at J, leaving 12 bases unmatched. The CDR3 DNA sequence: TGTGCCAGCAACACCCTCCGGGACAGGGGAGTCAATGAGCAGTTCTTC. This encodes CASNTLRDRGVNEQFF.

There are many counts of this clonotype. This chain uses TRBV20-1 with TRBJ2-3; D unresolved. V was clipped by 8 bases and J by 1 base, with 13 bases between them. Looked up from germline, CDR1 is DFQATT and CDR2 is SNEGSKA (reference sequence). CDR3 size: 13 residues. In nucleotides, the CDR3 is TGCAGTAAAACGAAGGCGGGCACAGATACGCAGTATTTT. Its translation is CSKTKAGTDTQYF.